The entry that follows covers one T cell receptor beta chain sequence. Its antigen is as yet unknown. The V and J ends lost 4 bases and 2 bases respectively, with 16 bases between them. Germline V gene data show CDR1 as SGHTS and CDR2 as YDEGEE. The CDR3 has 16 amino acids. Using viral peptide pools, the ViraFEST assay grew out antigen-specific CD4+ T cells prior to sequencing. After around 10 days in culture, the CD4+ T cells were isolated. Among the vaccine recipients, none had a prior SARS-CoV-2 infection, and nucleocapsid antibodies were negative. Half-medium exchanges with IL-2 medium took place on days 3 and 7. TCRdb's table, derived via immunoSEQ multiplex PCR, lists solely in-frame clones and lacks some. The table lists 55,000 to 80,000 clones, approximately 80% of them singletons. The source of the sample is a study of vaccination effects on CD4 cells after COVID-19. Study in general: Every participant took two doses of the BNT162b2 or mRNA-1273 vaccine.

Material: CD4+ T cells from PBMCs cultured with SARS-CoV-2 spike peptides, obtained before COVID-19 vaccination. V is TRBV5-8 and J is TRBJ1-5, with D possibly matching TRBD1 (6 bases). The sequence was collected from a human donor who received a COVID-19 vaccine. CDR3 loop: CASSHRVRGGNQPQHF. DNA for the CDR3: TGTGCCAGCAGCCATCGGGTCAGGGGCGGCAATCAGCCCCAGCATTTT.